What follows are 32 T cell receptor beta chains derived from one specimen sequenced in a study of human T cells and chemical hapten exposure. A single record per CDR3 protein comes from TCRdb applying MiXCR to the RACE reads. The data contain around 57,000 distinct CDR3 sequences, around 11% of them singletons. Time point: pre-sensitization, week 0. Treatment indicated: therapeutic diphenylcyclopropenone sensitization with weekly scalp DPC. The sequenced sample was whole blood, obtained in connection with sensitization to the hapten diphenylcyclopropenone (DPC). The receptors stem from a woman aged 40 to 50 with alopecia areata. Some clones in this sample may be carry-over from other donors' samples.

In its sample, this clonotype was seen many times. V is TRBV6-2 or TRBV6-3 and J is TRBJ1-1, with 7 bases that match TRBD1. The CDR3 spans 14 residues. Germline CDR1 MNHEY, CDR2 SVGEGT. The V segment lost 7 bases and the J segment 1 base; nucleotides outside the gene matches: 6. CDR3 DNA: TGTGCCAGCACCTACAGGGGCAGGAACACTGAAGCTTTCTTT. Residues: CASTYRGRNTEAFF.

About this clonotype itself: A read error may be the cause here, since a much bigger clone is one base away. This chain connects TRBV18 to TRBJ1-4; D is undetermined. The CDR3 runs to 16 residues. V lost 5 bases, J lost 4 bases, and 17 bases lay in between. Germline CDR1 reads KGHSH; CDR2 reads LQKENI. Here the CDR3 reads CASSYHVGSGNEKLFF. The CDR3 DNA follows: TGTGCCAGCTCATACCACGTGGGCAGCGGTAATGAAAAACTGTTTTTT.

This clonotype has only a few counts. The V gene is TRBV19, the J gene TRBJ2-7; D gene ambiguous. CDR3 length equals 15 residues. V was shortened by 4 bases and J by 2 bases, with 15 bases between the two germline ends. Germline V gene data show CDR1 as LNHDA and CDR2 as SQIVND (reference sequence). As DNA, the CDR3 is TGTGCCAGTAGTAACATCCGAGGAGTTCCCTACGAGCAGTACTTC. Protein product: CASSNIRGVPYEQYF.

The genes are TRBV7-6 and TRBJ2-1; no clear D gene. V lost 4 bases to trimming and J lost 4 bases, with 17 bases between them. This CDR3 spans 16 amino acids. CDR1 and CDR2 from the germline V gene are SGHVS and FNYEAQ. CDR3 DNA sequence: TGTGCCAGCAGCTCGACGGTGGGTTTGGGGTACAATGAGCAGTTCTTC. This sequence encodes CASSSTVGLGYNEQFF. The complete variable domain, with remaining parts taken from reference TRBV7-6 and TRBJ2-1, reads GAGVSQSPRYKVTKRGQDVALRCDPISGHVSLYWYRQALGQGPEFLTYFNYEAQQDKSGLPNDRFSAERPEGSISTLTIQRTEQRDSAMYRCASSSTVGLGYNEQFFGPGTRLTVL.

The genes are TRBV12-3 or TRBV12-4 and TRBJ1-5; D unresolved. CDR3 length equals 14 residues. Between the trimmed V and J ends, which lost 7 bases and 2 bases, there was a span of 12 bases. CDR3 nucleotides: TGTGCCAGCACCCTAGGATGGCGCAATCAGCCCCAGCATTTT. It encodes CASTLGWRNQPQHF.

This clonotype occurred many times. V and J are TRBV4-3 and TRBJ2-7; 8 nucleotides agree with TRBD1. Looked up from germline, CDR1 is LGHNA and CDR2 is YSLEER. This CDR3 is built from 16 residues. Unmatched junction bases numbered 6, after V lost 2 bases and J lost 0 bases. CDR3 residues: CASSQSGQVPSYEQYF. In DNA, the CDR3 is TGCGCCAGCAGCCAATCGGGACAGGTCCCCTCCTACGAGCAGTACTTC.

This clonotype was detected a few times. This chain uses TRBV5-4 with TRBJ1-1; no definite D call. V was pared by 1 base and J by 7 bases, with 14 bases between. Germline CDR1 SGHNT, CDR2 YYREEE (reference sequence). CDR3 length: 14 amino acids. CDR3 DNA sequence: TGTGCCAGCAGCTTGCCCGGGCCTCCCGGTGAAGCTTTCTTT. Protein: CASSLPGPPGEAFF.

This clonotype has more than one count but fewer than ten. The chain has TRBV28 and TRBJ1-5, with unresolved D. The V gene lost 4 bases and the J gene lost 4 bases, with 11 bases spanning the gap. Germline lookup yields CDR1 MDHEN and CDR2 SYDVKM. This CDR3 region has 14 residues. DNA of the CDR3: TGTGCCAGCAGTTCGTACATGCTAAATCAGCCCCAGCATTTT. It yields the protein CASSSYMLNQPQHF. The full variable domain, completed using reference TRBV28 and TRBJ1-5, is DVKVTQSSRYLVKRTGEKVFLECVQDMDHENMFWYRQDPGLGLRLIYFSYDVKMKEKGDIPEGYSVSREKKERFSLILESASTNQTSMYLCASSSYMLNQPQHFGDGTRLSIL.

There are a few counts of this clonotype. This sequence joins TRBV18 and TRBJ2-1; 7 nucleotides line up with TRBD1. V was clipped by 5 bases and J by 4 bases; unmatched bases: 8. The CDR3 length is 15 residues. Germline CDR1 is KGHSH and CDR2 is LQKENI. In nucleotides, the CDR3 is TGTGCCAGCTCAACCCCGGGGACAGTATACAATGAGCAGTTCTTC. It codes for CASSTPGTVYNEQFF.

The sample holds many counts of this clonotype. V gene TRBV29-1 combines with J gene TRBJ1-1; D may be TRBD1 (5 bases). This CDR3 region has 13 residues. The V gene's germline CDR1 is SQVTM and CDR2 ANQGSEA. V was shortened by 0 bases and J by 8 bases, with 13 bases between the two germline ends. In nucleotides, the CDR3 is TGCAGCGTTGAAGAGCCCTTCGGGGCGGAAGCTTTCTTT. Translating it yields CSVEEPFGAEAFF.

The genes are TRBV4-1 and TRBJ2-2; maybe TRBD2 (5 bases). The V end was cut by 4 bases, the J end by 6 bases, with 9 bases between. The CDR3 is made up of 13 amino acids. Germline CDR1 reads MGHRA; CDR2 reads YSYEKL. CDR3 amino acids: CASSLGVSGELFF. The DNA for the CDR3 is TGCGCCAGCAGCCTCGGGGTGTCCGGGGAGCTGTTTTTT.

This clonotype was counted at least ten times. In DNA, the CDR3 is TGCAGCGTTGTCCCAGCTCAGGGGGACTATGGCTACACCTTC. It translates to CSVVPAQGDYGYTF. V gene TRBV29-1 combines with J gene TRBJ1-2, with 7 bases fitting TRBD1. Losses at the gene ends were 4 bases for V and 3 bases for J; bases not matched to a gene: 8. The CDR3 length is 14 residues. Per germline, CDR1 SQVTM and CDR2 ANQGSEA.

This clonotype turned up a few times. The chain has TRBV5-1 and TRBJ2-1; 13 bases map to TRBD2. CDR1 and CDR2 from the germline V gene are SGHRS and YFSETQ. V lost 0 bases and J lost 3; bases outside the gene matches: 6. The CDR3 extends over 18 amino acids. CDR3 sequence (DNA): TGCGCCAGCAGCTTGGGGACTAGCGGGAGAGCTATCTACAATGAGCAGTTCTTC. This gives the protein CASSLGTSGRAIYNEQFF.

This clonotype was counted at least ten times. The CDR3: CASSLGRESAYEQYF. In nucleotides, the CDR3 is TGTGCCAGCAGCTTAGGGCGGGAGTCGGCCTACGAGCAGTACTTC. The chain links TRBV7-2 to TRBJ2-7; 7 bases are shared with TRBD2. CDR3 length equals 15 residues. Trimming took 1 base from V and 2 from J; bases not matched to a gene: 5. The germline V gene has CDR1 SGHTA and CDR2 FQGNSA.

This clonotype showed up many times. V usage is TRBV6-1 and J usage is TRBJ1-6; no reliable D call. Germline V lookup: CDR1 MNHNS, CDR2 SASEGT. The V gene lost 6 bases and the J gene lost 9 bases, with 12 bases spanning the gap. This CDR3 is built from 13 residues. The CDR3: CASRDVGGSPLHF. The CDR3, as DNA: TGTGCCAGCAGAGACGTTGGTGGTTCACCCCTCCACTTT.

This clonotype came up many times. The V and J genes are TRBV12-3 or TRBV12-4 and TRBJ2-1, with D perhaps TRBD2 (6 bases). The V and J ends lost 5 bases and 12 bases respectively, with 17 bases between them. This CDR3 region has 13 residues. The CDR3 nucleotides read TGTGCCAGCAGTCCAAGCCGGGACTTAGGGCAGTTCTTC. Protein product: CASSPSRDLGQFF.

The CDR3 sequence: CASSPGTAGQPQHF. The CDR3 nucleotides are TGCGCCAGCAGCCCCGGGACCGCTGGTCAGCCCCAGCATTTT. The chain is built from TRBV5-1 and TRBJ1-5, with a tentative D call TRBD1 (5 bases). The germline V and J ends were trimmed by 4 bases and 6 bases, with 14 bases remaining between them. In germline, CDR1 is SGHRS, CDR2 YFSETQ. The CDR3 runs to 14 residues.

This clonotype was observed a few times. The V call is TRBV29-1, the J call TRBJ1-3, with TRBD1 matching 7 bases. The J segment lost 0 bases and the V segment lost 5 bases, leaving 4 bases of the junction unmatched. Germline V gene lookup returns CDR1 SQVTM and CDR2 ANQGSEA. This CDR3 is 14 amino acids long. The CDR3 reads CSVTGANSGNTIYF. The CDR3 DNA follows: TGCAGCGTTACAGGGGCCAACTCTGGAAACACCATATATTTT.

This clonotype was found a few times. The V and J genes are TRBV7-2 and TRBJ2-2, with D uncertain. Germline CDR1 reads SGHTA; CDR2 reads FQGNSA. Deletions cut 2 bases from V and 5 bases from J, with 0 bases between. The CDR3 has 11 residues. DNA for the CDR3: TGTGCCAGCAGCTTAACCGGGGAGCTGTTTTTT. Amino acid sequence: CASSLTGELFF.

This clonotype was observed at least ten times. The V and J genes are TRBV9 and TRBJ2-1, with 11 nucleotides matching TRBD2. The V and J ends lost 3 bases and 5 bases, in that order; junction bases with no gene match: 7. From germline, CDR1 is SGDLS and CDR2 YYNGEE. The CDR3 covers 16 residues. DNA of the CDR3: TGTGCCAGCAGCGGAGGGACTAGCGGAAACGACAATGAGCAGTTCTTC. This translates into CASSGGTSGNDNEQFF.

The rearrangement links TRBV7-2 to TRBJ1-5; D remains ambiguous. The germline gives CDR1 SGHTA, CDR2 FQGNSA. The CDR3 runs to 11 residues. With 2 bases removed from V and 9 bases from J, the gap between germline ends came to 5 bases. The CDR3 here is CASSLSGPQHF. CDR3 in DNA: TGTGCCAGCAGCTTAAGCGGGCCCCAGCATTTT.

In its sample, this clonotype was seen many times. This rearrangement joins TRBV19 to TRBJ1-1, with a possible D match to TRBD1 (5 bases). Germline CDR1 reads LNHDA; CDR2 reads SQIVND (reference sequence). V lost 6 bases and J lost 0, with 11 bases in between. CDR3 length: 14 residues. This chain's CDR3 is CASRSEGLNTEAFF. CDR3 bases: TGTGCCAGTAGGTCGGAGGGACTGAACACTGAAGCTTTCTTT.

This clonotype was detected many times. The V and J genes are TRBV27 and TRBJ2-7; no definite D call. With 11 bases removed from V and 1 base from J, the gap between germline ends came to 18 bases. The CDR3 consists of 14 residues. CDR1 and CDR2 (germline): MNHEY, SMNVEV (reference sequence). DNA for the CDR3: TGTGCCCGACACCCAGCTACTGGGTCCTACGAGCAGTACTTC. The encoded protein is CARHPATGSYEQYF.

This clonotype was recorded a few times. The rearrangement uses TRBV7-8 and TRBJ2-5, with TRBD2 matching 9 bases. Per the germline V gene, CDR1 is SGHVS and CDR2 is FQNEAQ. The CDR3 runs 16 residues. The trim removed 5 bases at V and 3 bases at J, leaving 10 bases unmatched. The CDR3 sequence: CASSPPASGTKETQYF. DNA of the CDR3: TGTGCCAGCAGCCCCCCCGCTAGCGGGACTAAAGAGACCCAGTACTTC.

This clonotype has a handful of counts. The V gene is TRBV10-2, the J gene TRBJ2-1; D possibly corresponds to TRBD2 (6 bases). The germline CDR1 and CDR2 sequences are WSHSY and SAAADI. The CDR3 is 15 residues long. V lost 6 bases and J lost 1, with 13 bases in between. The CDR3 DNA reads as TGCGCCAGCAGGCTGGGGGGAGGATCCTACAATGAGCAGTTCTTC. Protein: CASRLGGGSYNEQFF.

V is TRBV7-2 and J is TRBJ1-1; maybe TRBD1 (5 bases). CDR3 length: 13 amino acids. The germline gives CDR1 SGHTA, CDR2 FQGNSA. Trimming shortened V by 2 bases and J by 6 bases, and 10 bases separated the two germline ends. The CDR3 loop is CASSLIGVAEAFF. CDR3 nucleotides: TGTGCCAGCAGCTTAATAGGGGTCGCTGAAGCTTTCTTT.

The sample holds many counts of this clonotype. The chain recombines TRBV6-1 with TRBJ2-7, with 13 bases identical to TRBD2. The germline CDR1 and CDR2 sequences are MNHNS and SASEGT. V shed 5 bases and J 1 base; nucleotides not matched to a gene: 8. The CDR3 extends over 17 amino acids. For the CDR3, the DNA is TGTGCCAGCAGTTGGACTAGCGGGGGTACTGAGTCCTACGAGCAGTACTTC. This codes for CASSWTSGGTESYEQYF.

The sample holds a few counts of this clonotype. CDR3 loop: CASSVSGRISDEQFF. In nucleotides, the CDR3 is TGTGCCAGCAGTGTTTCCGGGCGGATCAGCGATGAGCAGTTCTTC. The chain joins TRBV2 to TRBJ2-1; D remains ambiguous. Germline V gene data show CDR1 as SNHLY and CDR2 as FYNNEI. This CDR3 has 15 residues. The V end was cut by 4 bases, the J end by 8 bases, with 18 bases between. Complete variable domain (other parts from reference TRBV2 and TRBJ2-1): EPEVTQTPSHQVTQMGQEVILRCVPISNHLYFYWYRQILGQKVEFLVSFYNNEISEKSEIFDDQFSVERPDGSNFTLKIRSTKLEDSAMYFCASSVSGRISDEQFFGPGTRLTVL.

This clonotype turned up a few times. This chain joins TRBV7-9 and TRBJ2-3; D is possibly TRBD2 (5 bases). Trimming removed 1 base at V and 4 bases at J, with 18 bases between. The CDR3 length is 17 residues. From germline, CDR1 is SEHNR and CDR2 FQNEAQ (reference sequence). As DNA, the CDR3 is TGTGCCAGCAGCTTAGAGAAGAGACTAAATGTTGCAGATACGCAGTATTTT. Translating it yields CASSLEKRLNVADTQYF.

The rearrangement joins TRBV27 to TRBJ2-5, with D possibly TRBD2 on 5 matching bases. CDR3 length: 17 amino acids. With 5 bases removed from V and 2 bases from J, the gap between germline ends came to 21 bases. Per the germline V gene, CDR1 is MNHEY and CDR2 is SMNVEV (reference sequence). The CDR3 bases are TGTGCCAGCAGTCCCCGATCAAAACATTGGACTCAAGAGACCCAGTACTTC. Protein product: CASSPRSKHWTQETQYF.

This clonotype was counted between two and nine times. The gene calls are TRBV6-2 or TRBV6-3 and TRBJ2-1; D gene ambiguous. Trimming cost V 4 bases and J 7 bases, with 11 bases left between them. Germline V gene sequence: CDR1 MNHEY, CDR2 SVGEGT. This CDR3 has 13 residues. This CDR3 reads CASSLIVVNEQFF. The DNA for the CDR3 is TGTGCCAGCAGTTTGATAGTGGTGAATGAGCAGTTCTTC.

This rearrangement joins TRBV6-2 or TRBV6-3 to TRBJ2-2, with 10 bases that match TRBD2. CDR1 and CDR2 from the germline V gene are MNHEY and SVGEGT. V gave up 2 bases and J gave up 9 bases; unmatched junction bases: 3. The CDR3 has 14 residues. In nucleotides, the CDR3 is TGTGCCAGCAGTTACATGGGACTAGCGAGGGAGCTGTTTTTT. Translation: CASSYMGLARELFF.